These T cell receptor beta chains were read from a single sample in a study of T cells after yellow fever vaccination. TCRdb passed the 5' RACE reads through MiXCR, listing each CDR3 protein once. The sample lists roughly 79,000 distinct CDR3 sequences; 7.3% were seen once. Here the sequenced sample was CD8+ T cells sorted from PBMCs, taken 10 days after the first yellow fever vaccination. The receptors come from a man aged 18 to 29 who received the YFV17D yellow fever vaccine. The conserved cysteine and the conserved F or W are not part of the CDR3 here.

V gene: TRBV5-1
CDR3 protein: ASSGRVSETQY

V gene: TRBV7-8
CDR3 protein: ASSFYRLGRSTGELF

V gene: TRBV27
CDR3 protein: ASSWGPGRGELF

V gene: TRBV9
CDR3 protein: ASSVSGENNEQF

V gene: TRBV12-3/TRBV12-4
CDR3 protein: ASRSRTGIRDTQY

V gene: TRBV9
CDR3 protein: ASSPGLMNTEAF

V gene: TRBV7-6
CDR3 protein: ASSLGRGYTGELF

V gene: TRBV7-2
CDR3 protein: ASSWDSGPTGNTIY

V gene: TRBV15
CDR3 protein: ATSPREGANVLT

V gene: TRBV4-1
CDR3 protein: ASSQGSQGAIGELF

V gene: TRBV24-1
CDR3 protein: ATSRGADTQY

V gene: TRBV11-2
CDR3 protein: ASSLRTSGAYNEQF

V gene: TRBV29-1
CDR3 protein: SAPGDTEAF

V gene: TRBV2
CDR3 protein: ASTSYSGNTIY

V gene: TRBV4-2
CDR3 protein: ASSQVKSERVREQF

V gene: TRBV6-1
CDR3 protein: ASAAEPNYGYT

V gene: TRBV30
CDR3 protein: AWSQTLGDGTEAF

V gene: TRBV7-3
CDR3 protein: ASSLEGLAYNEQF

V gene: TRBV27
CDR3 protein: ASSSSGVNEQF

V gene: TRBV7-6
CDR3 protein: ASSPRVSGETQY

V gene: TRBV6-2/TRBV6-3
CDR3 protein: ASSLFGRPQH

V gene: TRBV4-1
CDR3 protein: ASSQVGLAEAF

V gene: TRBV7-9
CDR3 protein: ATILVGTGGTDTQY

V gene: TRBV18
CDR3 protein: ASSPFGQRPNYGYT

V gene: TRBV5-1
CDR3 protein: ASSYQDRIYT

V gene: TRBV6-5
CDR3 protein: ASSWNQDTQY

V gene: TRBV25-1
CDR3 protein: ASSERAENTEAF

V gene: TRBV4-1
CDR3 protein: ASSQATGFGKSGNTIY

V gene: TRBV27
CDR3 protein: ASGITGGGLDEQF

V gene: TRBV13
CDR3 protein: ASSSEHRGAF

V gene: TRBV9
CDR3 protein: ASSVDGGDQPQH

V gene: TRBV6-2/TRBV6-3
CDR3 protein: ASSYSPGENTEAF

V gene: TRBV5-4
CDR3 protein: ASSSPPREAEAF

V gene: TRBV14
CDR3 protein: ASSQGASAHRLEF

V gene: TRBV3-1
CDR3 protein: ASSQDWREY

V gene: TRBV30
CDR3 protein: AWSGGSGGPSSYNEQF

V gene: TRBV7-6
CDR3 protein: ASRPPPVAPATNEKLF

V gene: TRBV28
CDR3 protein: ASSFYDSNQPQH

V gene: TRBV6-2/TRBV6-3
CDR3 protein: ASRLLGIQQASYNEQF

V gene: TRBV7-9
CDR3 protein: ASSPRARPGLNTEAF

V gene: TRBV5-1
CDR3 protein: ASSPWGTGEVYNEQF

V gene: TRBV27
CDR3 protein: ASSLGGSGYNSPLH

V gene: TRBV5-4
CDR3 protein: ASSLPGTVNTEAF

V gene: TRBV13
CDR3 protein: ASSLDGRNTGELF

V gene: TRBV6-2/TRBV6-3
CDR3 protein: ASSTYGYNSYNEQF

V gene: TRBV7-6
CDR3 protein: ASSHTSVEETQY

V gene: TRBV4-3
CDR3 protein: ASSHGPTSEAF

V gene: TRBV7-8
CDR3 protein: ASSFLGQGENIQY